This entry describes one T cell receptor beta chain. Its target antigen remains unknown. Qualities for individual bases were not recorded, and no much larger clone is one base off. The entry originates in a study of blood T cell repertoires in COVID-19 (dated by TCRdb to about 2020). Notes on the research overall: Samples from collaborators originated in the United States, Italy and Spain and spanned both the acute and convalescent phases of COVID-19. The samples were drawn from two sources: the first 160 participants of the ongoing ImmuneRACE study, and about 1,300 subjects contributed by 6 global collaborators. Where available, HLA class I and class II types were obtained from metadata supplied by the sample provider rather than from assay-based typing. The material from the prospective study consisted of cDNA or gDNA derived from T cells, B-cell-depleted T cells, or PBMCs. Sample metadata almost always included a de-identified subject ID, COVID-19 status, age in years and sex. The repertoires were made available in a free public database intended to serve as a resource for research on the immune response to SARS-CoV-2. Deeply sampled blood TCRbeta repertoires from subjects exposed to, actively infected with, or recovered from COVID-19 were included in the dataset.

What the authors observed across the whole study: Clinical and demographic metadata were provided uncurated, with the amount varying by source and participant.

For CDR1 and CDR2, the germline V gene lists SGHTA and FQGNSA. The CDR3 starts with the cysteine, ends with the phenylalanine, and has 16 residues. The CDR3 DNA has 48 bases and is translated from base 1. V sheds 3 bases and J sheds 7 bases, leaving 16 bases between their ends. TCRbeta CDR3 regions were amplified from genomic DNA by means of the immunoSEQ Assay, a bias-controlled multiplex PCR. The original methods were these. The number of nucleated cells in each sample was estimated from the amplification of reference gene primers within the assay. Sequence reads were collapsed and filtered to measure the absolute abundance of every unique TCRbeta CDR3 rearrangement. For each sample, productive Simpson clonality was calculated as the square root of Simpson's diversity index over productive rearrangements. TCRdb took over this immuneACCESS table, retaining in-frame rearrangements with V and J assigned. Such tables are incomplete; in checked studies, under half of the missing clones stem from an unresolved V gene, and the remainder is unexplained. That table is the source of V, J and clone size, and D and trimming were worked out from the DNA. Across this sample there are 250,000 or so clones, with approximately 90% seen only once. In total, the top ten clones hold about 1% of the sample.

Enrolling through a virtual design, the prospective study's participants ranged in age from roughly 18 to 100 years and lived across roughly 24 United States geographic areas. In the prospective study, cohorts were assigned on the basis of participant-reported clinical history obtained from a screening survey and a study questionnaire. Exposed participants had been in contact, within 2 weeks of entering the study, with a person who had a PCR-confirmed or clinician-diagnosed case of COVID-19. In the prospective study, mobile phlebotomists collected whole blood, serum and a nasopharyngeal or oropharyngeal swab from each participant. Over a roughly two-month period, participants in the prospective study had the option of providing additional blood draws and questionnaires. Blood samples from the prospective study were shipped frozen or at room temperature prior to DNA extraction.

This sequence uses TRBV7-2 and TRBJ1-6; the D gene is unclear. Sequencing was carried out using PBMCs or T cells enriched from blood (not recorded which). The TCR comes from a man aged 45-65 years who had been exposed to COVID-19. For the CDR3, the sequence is CASSLLPGTGNSPLHF. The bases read TGTGCCAGCAGCTTGCTACCGGGAACGGGGAATTCACCCCTCCACTTT. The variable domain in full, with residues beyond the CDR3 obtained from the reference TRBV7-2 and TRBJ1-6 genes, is GAGVSQSPSNKVTEKGKDVELRCDPISGHTALYWYRQSLGQGLEFLIYFQGNSAPDKSGLPSDRFSAERTGGSVSTLTIQRTQQEDSAVYLCASSLLPGTGNSPLHFGNGTRLTVT.